This is a list of T cell receptor beta chains from one sample in a study of blood T cell repertoires in COVID-19. Using immunoSEQ multiplex PCR, the repertoire was profiled, and TCRdb retains in-frame clones only, with some absent. The repertoire holds 65,000 to 85,000 clones, with over 75% as singletons. The sequenced material came from peripheral blood. These receptor sequences come from a woman aged 18-29 years with acute or convalescent COVID-19. Both conserved end residues are part of each CDR3. The order of the fields is D gene, clone size, V gene, J gene, CDR3 DNA, CDR3 protein. The D gene is left open where the match is weak. Clone size is given for some rows only: seen once, a few or many times, or a class if the clone is expanded.

TRBD2	.	TRBV19	TRBJ2-1	TGTGCCAGTAGTCCCACGGGACTAGCGGGGGGGCCTGGATCCTACAATGAGCAGTTCTTC	CASSPTGLAGGPGSYNEQFF
TRBD2	once	TRBV9	TRBJ2-1	TGTGCCAGCAGCGTAGTATCCGGGAGGGACCCCAATGAGCAGTTCTTC	CASSVVSGRDPNEQFF
TRBD2	.	TRBV6-5	TRBJ2-3	TGTGCCAGCAGTTACCGGGGACTAGGCACAGATACGCAGTATTTT	CASSYRGLGTDTQYF
TRBD2	.	TRBV5-5	TRBJ2-1	TGTGCCAGCAGCTTGCTAGCGGGGATCTACAATGAGCAGTTCTTC	CASSLLAGIYNEQFF
TRBD2	.	TRBV9	TRBJ2-1	TGTGCCAGCAGCCCTAGCGGGAGGGCGGACAATGAGCAGTTCTTC	CASSPSGRADNEQFF
.	.	TRBV7-2	TRBJ2-7	TGTGCCAGCAGCGGAGGACTGAACTACGAGCAGTACTTC	CASSGGLNYEQYF
.	.	TRBV4-1	TRBJ2-1	TGCGCCAGCAGCCAAGATAACAGGGTCGTATACAATGAGCAGTTCTTC	CASSQDNRVVYNEQFF
.	.	TRBV5-1	TRBJ2-1	TGCGCCAGCAGCTTCAGAGGGTTTGATGAGCAGTTCTTC	CASSFRGFDEQFF
TRBD1	.	TRBV28	TRBJ2-3	TGTGCCAGCAGTTCGACATCCTTTGGACAGGGGGTTGCAGATACGCAGTATTTT	CASSSTSFGQGVADTQYF
.	.	TRBV28	TRBJ1-1	TGTGCCAGCACCCTGACAGGGAACACTGAAGCTTTCTTT	CASTLTGNTEAFF
.	.	TRBV24-1	TRBJ1-5	TGTGCCACCAGTGATTTGTATGGTTGGCAGGGTAGCAATCAGCCCCAGCATTTT	CATSDLYGWQGSNQPQHF
TRBD1	.	TRBV6-5	TRBJ1-2	TGTGCCAGCAGTTATATACAGGGGGCGTACGGCTACACCTTC	CASSYIQGAYGYTF
.	.	TRBV11-2	TRBJ2-7	TGTGCCAGCAGCCCCACGACAGGCAGCTACGAGCAGTACTTC	CASSPTTGSYEQYF
.	.	TRBV5-1	TRBJ1-6	TGCGCCAGCAGCTTGACAGGGCATAATTCACCCCTCCACTTT	CASSLTGHNSPLHF
.	.	TRBV30	TRBJ1-1	TGTGCCTGGAGTGTAGAGGAGAACACTGAAGCTTTCTTT	CAWSVEENTEAFF
.	.	TRBV6-6	TRBJ2-5	TGTGCCAGCAGTTACTCCCAATCCGAGACCCAGTACTTC	CASSYSQSETQYF
.	.	TRBV6-5	TRBJ1-5	TGTGCCAGCAGAAGGACAGAAAATCAGCCCCAGCATTTT	CASRRTENQPQHF
TRBD1	once	TRBV19	TRBJ1-4	TGTGCCAGTAGTTCCACGGGACAGGGGATTGTAAAACTGTTTTTT	CASSSTGQGIVKLFF
.	.	TRBV7-2	TRBJ1-5	TGTGCCAGCAGCTTTATAAGGGGGTTTGGTCAGCCCCAGCATTTT	CASSFIRGFGQPQHF
TRBD1	.	TRBV5-6	TRBJ2-6	TGTGCCAGCAGCCCGACAGGGGTTTTATATGGGGCCAACGTCCTGACTTTC	CASSPTGVLYGANVLTF
TRBD2	.	TRBV4-2	TRBJ2-3	TGTGCCAGCAGCCGTGGACTAGCGGGGCCTGAGAGCACAGATACGCAGTATTTT	CASSRGLAGPESTDTQYF
TRBD2	.	TRBV6-2/TRBV6-3	TRBJ2-2	TGTGCCAGCAGCAGCTGGGCGGCGGGAGCCGGGGAGCTGTTTTTT	CASSSWAAGAGELFF
.	.	TRBV11-2	TRBJ2-2	TGTGCCAGCAGCCCCCGGACAAGGGTGAACACCGGGGAGCTGTTTTTT	CASSPRTRVNTGELFF
TRBD2	.	TRBV27	TRBJ2-3	TGTGCCAGCAGTTTGGCGGGGGGCCGCACAGATACGCAGTATTTT	CASSLAGGRTDTQYF
.	.	TRBV4-3	TRBJ2-7	TGCGCCAGCAGCCAAGACCCGCAGGGGAGCTCCTCGGGAGAGCAGTACTTC	CASSQDPQGSSSGEQYF
.	.	TRBV7-9	TRBJ1-1	TGTGCCAGCAGCTCCCAGGGGTACACTGAAGCTTTCTTT	CASSSQGYTEAFF
TRBD1	.	TRBV2	TRBJ2-3	TGTGCCAGCAGTAAGACAGGGGGCACAGATACGCAGTATTTT	CASSKTGGTDTQYF
.	.	TRBV30	TRBJ2-1	TGTGCCTGGAGTGTAGAGGGCGGCAATGAGCAGTTCTTC	CAWSVEGGNEQFF
TRBD2	.	TRBV11-2	TRBJ2-3	TGTGCCAGCAGCTTAGAGGTCCGGACTAGCGGGAACACAGATACGCAGTATTTT	CASSLEVRTSGNTDTQYF
.	once	TRBV4-1	TRBJ2-5	TGCGCCAGCAGCCAAGGTTCCGTGGTTCTAAGAGAGACCCAGTACTTC	CASSQGSVVLRETQYF
TRBD1	few	TRBV15	TRBJ1-5	TGTGCCACCAGCAGAGATCTAGGGGGCGGTCAGCCCCAGCATTTT	CATSRDLGGGQPQHF
TRBD1	few	TRBV12-3/TRBV12-4	TRBJ1-2	TGTGCCACCACCGAGGGGGCCCGTTATGGCTACACCTTC	CATTEGARYGYTF
.	.	TRBV19	TRBJ1-3	TGTGCCAGTAGTGAACAGGGTGATAACGGGAGGAACACCATATATTTT	CASSEQGDNGRNTIYF
.	.	TRBV7-8	TRBJ1-1	TGTGCCAGCAGCTTCCGACACCCGAACACTGAAGCTTTCTTT	CASSFRHPNTEAFF
TRBD2	.	TRBV7-9	TRBJ2-3	TGTGCCAGCAGTCGGGAGGCTAGCACAGATACGCAGTATTTT	CASSREASTDTQYF
TRBD2	.	TRBV2	TRBJ2-3	TGTGCCAGCATTCTATCTGGCGGGGGTACGCAGTATTTT	CASILSGGGTQYF
TRBD2	.	TRBV9	TRBJ2-1	TGTGCCAGCAGCGGGACTAGCAGCTCCTACAATGAGCAGTTCTTC	CASSGTSSSYNEQFF
TRBD2	.	TRBV7-2	TRBJ2-1	TGTGCCAGCAGCTTCCTAGCGGGAGGTATTGGGAATGAGCAGTTCTTC	CASSFLAGGIGNEQFF
TRBD2	.	TRBV11-2	TRBJ2-7	TGTGCCAGCAGCTTAGGTAGCGGGAGCGACGAGCAGTACTTC	CASSLGSGSDEQYF
TRBD2	once	TRBV6-2/TRBV6-3	TRBJ2-1	TGTGCCAGCAGTTACTCGATGACTAGCGGGGGGACCAACAATGAGCAGTTCTTC	CASSYSMTSGGTNNEQFF
.	.	TRBV7-2	TRBJ2-3	TGTGCCAGCAGCTTAAATGGGAGGGATACGCAGTATTTT	CASSLNGRDTQYF
.	.	TRBV30	TRBJ1-1	TGTGCCTGGAGTGAAGAGGGGAACACTGAAGCTTTCTTT	CAWSEEGNTEAFF
TRBD1	.	TRBV23-1	TRBJ1-3	TGCGCCAGCAGCCGGGACAGAGTGAGCTCTGGAAACACCATATATTTT	CASSRDRVSSGNTIYF
.	.	TRBV15	TRBJ1-2	TGTGCCACCAGCAGAGATGATCCAGGGCGGTTTGGCTACACCTTC	CATSRDDPGRFGYTF
TRBD1	.	TRBV6-5	TRBJ1-3	TGTGCCACACAGGGGGGTGGAAACACCATATATTTT	CATQGGGNTIYF
TRBD2	once	TRBV7-8	TRBJ2-3	TGTGCCAGCAGCTCGACTAGCGGGAGGCCGACAGATACGCAGTATTTT	CASSSTSGRPTDTQYF